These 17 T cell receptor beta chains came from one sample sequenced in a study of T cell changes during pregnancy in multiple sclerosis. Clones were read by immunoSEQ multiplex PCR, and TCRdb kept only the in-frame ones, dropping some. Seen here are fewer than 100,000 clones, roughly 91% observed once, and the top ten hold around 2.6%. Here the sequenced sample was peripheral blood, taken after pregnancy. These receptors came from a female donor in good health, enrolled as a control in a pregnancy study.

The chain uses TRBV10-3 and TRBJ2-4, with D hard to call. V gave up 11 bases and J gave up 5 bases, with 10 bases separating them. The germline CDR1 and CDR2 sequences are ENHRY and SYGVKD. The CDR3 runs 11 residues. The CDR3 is CASGSENIQYF. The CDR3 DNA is TGTGCCTCAGGCTCAGAAAACATTCAGTACTTC.

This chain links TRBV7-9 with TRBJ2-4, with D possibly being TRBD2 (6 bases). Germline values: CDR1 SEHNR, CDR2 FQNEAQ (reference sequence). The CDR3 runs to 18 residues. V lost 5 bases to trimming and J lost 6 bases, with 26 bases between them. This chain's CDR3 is CASSHPREGAPGGNIQYF. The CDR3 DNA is TGTGCCAGCAGCCATCCTCGAGAGGGAGCGCCCGGGGGAAACATTCAGTACTTC.

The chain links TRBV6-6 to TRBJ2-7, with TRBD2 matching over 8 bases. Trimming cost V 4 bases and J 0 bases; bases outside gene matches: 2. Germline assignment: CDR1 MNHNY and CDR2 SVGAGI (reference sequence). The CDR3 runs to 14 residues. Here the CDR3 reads CASSFSGTSYEQYF. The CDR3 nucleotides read TGTGCCAGCAGTTTTAGCGGGACCTCCTACGAGCAGTACTTC.

CDR3 sequence reads: CASSHPLSYEQYF. Written as DNA, the CDR3 is TGCGCCAGCAGCCATCCCCTCTCCTACGAGCAGTACTTC. The chain links TRBV4-3 to TRBJ2-7; no reliable D call. Deletions cut 3 bases from V and 0 bases from J, with 6 bases between. CDR1 and CDR2 from the germline V gene are LGHNA and YSLEER. The CDR3 has 13 residues.

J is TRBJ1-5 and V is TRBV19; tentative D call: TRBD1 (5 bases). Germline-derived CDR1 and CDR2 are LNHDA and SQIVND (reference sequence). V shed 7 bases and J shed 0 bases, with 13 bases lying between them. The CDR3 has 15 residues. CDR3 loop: CASTPDSYSNQPQHF. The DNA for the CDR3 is TGTGCCAGTACCCCCGACAGTTATAGCAATCAGCCCCAGCATTTT.

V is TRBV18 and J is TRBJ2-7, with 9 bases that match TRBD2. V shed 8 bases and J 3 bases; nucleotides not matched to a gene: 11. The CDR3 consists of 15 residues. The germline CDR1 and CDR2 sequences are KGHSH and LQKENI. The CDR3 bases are TGTGCCAGCACCCCTGGGACTAGCTTGTTCTACGAGCAGTACTTC. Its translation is CASTPGTSLFYEQYF.

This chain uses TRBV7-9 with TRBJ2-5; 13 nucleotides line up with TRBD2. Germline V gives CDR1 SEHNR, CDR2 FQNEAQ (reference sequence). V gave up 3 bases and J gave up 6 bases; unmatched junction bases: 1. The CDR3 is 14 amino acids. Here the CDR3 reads CASSLTSGGKTQYF. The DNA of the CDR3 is TGTGCCAGCAGCTTGACTAGCGGGGGGAAGACCCAGTACTTC.

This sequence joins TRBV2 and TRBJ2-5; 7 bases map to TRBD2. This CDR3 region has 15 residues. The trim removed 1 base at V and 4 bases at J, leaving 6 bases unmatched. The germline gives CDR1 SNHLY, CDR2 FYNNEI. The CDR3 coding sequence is TGTGCCAGCAGTGAAGTCTCGCTAGCGGCAGAGACCCAGTACTTC. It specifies CASSEVSLAAETQYF.

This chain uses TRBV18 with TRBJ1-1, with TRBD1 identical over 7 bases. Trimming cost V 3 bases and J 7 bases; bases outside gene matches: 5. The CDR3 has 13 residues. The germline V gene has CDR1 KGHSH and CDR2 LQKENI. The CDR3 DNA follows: TGTGCCAGCTCACCCCAGGGACAGTATGAAGCTTTCTTT. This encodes CASSPQGQYEAFF.

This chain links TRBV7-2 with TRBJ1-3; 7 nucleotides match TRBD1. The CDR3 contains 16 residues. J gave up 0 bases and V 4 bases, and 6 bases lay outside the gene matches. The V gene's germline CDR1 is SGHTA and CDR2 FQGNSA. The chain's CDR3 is CASSSSTGHSGNTIYF. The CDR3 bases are TGTGCCAGCAGCTCGTCGACAGGGCACTCTGGAAACACCATATATTTT.

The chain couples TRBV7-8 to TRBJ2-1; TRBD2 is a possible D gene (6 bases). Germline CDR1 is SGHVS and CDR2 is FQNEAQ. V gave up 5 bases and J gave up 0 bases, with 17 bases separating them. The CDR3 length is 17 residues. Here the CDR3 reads CASSHRRVGGSYNEQFF. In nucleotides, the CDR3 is TGTGCCAGCAGCCACCGGAGGGTGGGGGGCTCCTACAATGAGCAGTTCTTC.

Here the CDR3 reads CASSPPQGTIYF. The CDR3 DNA is TGTGCCAGCTCACCCCCCCAGGGCACCATATATTTT. This sequence joins TRBV18 and TRBJ1-3, with D possibly TRBD1 on 5 matching bases. V was clipped by 3 bases and J by 9 bases, with 9 bases between them. This CDR3 region has 12 residues. Germline V gives CDR1 KGHSH, CDR2 LQKENI.

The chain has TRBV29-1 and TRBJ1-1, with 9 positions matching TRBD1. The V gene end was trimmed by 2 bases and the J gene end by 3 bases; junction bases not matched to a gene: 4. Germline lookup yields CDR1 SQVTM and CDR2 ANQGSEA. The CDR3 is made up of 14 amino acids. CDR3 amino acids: CSVESGQGYTEAFF. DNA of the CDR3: TGCAGCGTTGAATCGGGACAGGGTTACACTGAAGCTTTCTTT.

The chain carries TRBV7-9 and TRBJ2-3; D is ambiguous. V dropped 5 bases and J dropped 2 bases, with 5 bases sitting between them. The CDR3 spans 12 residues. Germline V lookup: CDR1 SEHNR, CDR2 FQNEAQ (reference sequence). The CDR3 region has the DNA TGTGCCAGCAGCCCTACCACAGATACGCAGTATTTT. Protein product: CASSPTTDTQYF.

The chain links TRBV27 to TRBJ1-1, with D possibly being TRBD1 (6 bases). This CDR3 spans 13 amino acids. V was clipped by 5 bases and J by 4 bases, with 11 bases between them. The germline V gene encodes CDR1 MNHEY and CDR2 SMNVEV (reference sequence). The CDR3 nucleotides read TGTGCCAGCAGTCCGGGGACATTCACTGAAGCTTTCTTT. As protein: CASSPGTFTEAFF.

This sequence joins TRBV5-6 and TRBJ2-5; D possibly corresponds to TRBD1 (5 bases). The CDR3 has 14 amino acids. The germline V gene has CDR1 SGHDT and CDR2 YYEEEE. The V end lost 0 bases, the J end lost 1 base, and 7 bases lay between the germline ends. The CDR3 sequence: CASSLGQFQETQYF. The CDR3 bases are TGTGCCAGCAGCTTGGGACAGTTCCAAGAGACCCAGTACTTC.

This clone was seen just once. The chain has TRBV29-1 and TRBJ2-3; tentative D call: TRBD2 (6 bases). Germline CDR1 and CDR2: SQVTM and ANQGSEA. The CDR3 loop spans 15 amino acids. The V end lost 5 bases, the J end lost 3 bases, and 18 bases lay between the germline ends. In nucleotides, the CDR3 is TGCAGCGTTCCTCCCGGGGGAGCGGTTACAGATACGCAGTATTTT. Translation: CSVPPGGAVTDTQYF.